This TCR beta chain appears in the sequencing data of a study of vaccination effects on CD4 cells after COVID-19. At the level of the study: Participants were vaccinated with two doses of either the BNT162b2 or mRNA-1273 vaccine.

ViraFEST used viral peptide pools to expand antigen-specific CD4+ T cells before sequencing. Culturing for roughly 9 days preceded CD4+ T cell isolation. Vaccinated participants had no history of SARS-CoV-2 infection and tested negative for nucleocapsid antibodies. IL-2 medium took the place of half the medium on both days 3 and 7. V was trimmed by 6 bases and J by 1 base, leaving 13 bases between them. CDR1 KGHSH and CDR2 LQKENI come from the germline V gene. CDR3 size: 15 residues. This clone appeared once. Its specificity is unknown. Overall study results and limits: Nearly all vaccine-induced clones in healthy recipients recognized only SARS-CoV-2.

TCRdb's copy holds only in-frame clones and misses some; the assay was immunoSEQ multiplex PCR. The table records about 73,000 clones, roughly 74% of them present only once. The sequence was collected from a human donor who received a COVID-19 vaccine. The starting material was CD4+ T cells from PBMCs cultured with HCoV-NL63 spike peptides, obtained before COVID-19 vaccination. The genes are TRBV18 and TRBJ1-5; D is uncertain. Here the CDR3 DNA reads TGTGCCAGCTCTAAAGGGATATCGAGCAATCAGCCCCAGCATTTT. Amino acids: CASSKGISSNQPQHF. The full variable domain, rest sourced from reference TRBV18 and TRBJ1-5, is NAGVMQNPRHLVRRRGQEARLRCSPMKGHSHVYWYRQLPEEGLKFMVYLQKENIIDESGMPKERFSAEFPKEGPSILRIQQVVRGDSAAYFCASSKGISSNQPQHFGDGTRLSIL.